Listed below are T cell receptor beta chains from one sample, sequenced in a study of T cells in tumors after PD-1 blockade. TCRdb keeps only in-frame clones here, not all; method: immunoSEQ multiplex PCR. The repertoire holds around 50,000 clones, with just under 80% as singletons. This specimen was PBMCs, taken before anti-PD-1 treatment. The receptors were sampled from a human donor with basal cell carcinoma. Each CDR3 is given with its conserved first and last residue. D genes are given only for firm matches. Only part of the rows carry a size: once, few, many, or a class if the clone is expanded.

D gene	J gene	V gene	clone size	CDR3 DNA	CDR3 protein
TRBD2	TRBJ2-7	TRBV7-2	-	TGTGCCAGCAGCTTAATAGCGGGAGGGTTCGGCGAGCAGTACTTC	CASSLIAGGFGEQYF
-	TRBJ1-1	TRBV7-9	-	TGTGCCAGCAGCTTAACCCCGACTGAAGCTTTCTTT	CASSLTPTEAFF
TRBD1	TRBJ2-3	TRBV28	-	TGTGCCATTAAGGGGACAGGGTTGCTAGATACGCAGTATTTT	CAIKGTGLLDTQYF
-	TRBJ1-2	TRBV5-1	-	TGCGCCAGCTCGCCCTTAGGGGGAGGTGGCGGCTACACCTTC	CASSPLGGGGGYTF
TRBD2	TRBJ2-7	TRBV12-5	-	TGTGCTAGTTTGCCTAGCGGGACCCTTATAACCTACGAGCAGTACTTC	CASLPSGTLITYEQYF
-	TRBJ2-5	TRBV19	few	TGTGCCAGTAGGGGGGAAGGGAGGGAGACCCAGTACTTC	CASRGEGRETQYF
-	TRBJ1-1	TRBV12-3/TRBV12-4	-	TGTGCCAGCAGGCCCCCACCGAACACTGAAGCTTTCTTT	CASRPPPNTEAFF
TRBD1	TRBJ2-7	TRBV11-3	-	TGTGCCAGCAGCCCCCAGGGGGATACCTACGAGCAGTACTTC	CASSPQGDTYEQYF
-	TRBJ2-5	TRBV5-1	-	TGCGCCAGCAGCGATTTACAAGAGACCCAGTACTTC	CASSDLQETQYF
TRBD1	TRBJ1-2	TRBV3-1/TRBV3-2	-	TGTGCCAGCAGCCAGGCAGGACAGGGGAAAAGGTATGGCTACACCTTC	CASSQAGQGKRYGYTF
-	TRBJ2-7	TRBV24-1	once	TGTGCCACCAGTGATAACAGGGTCGGCAACGAGCAGTACTTC	CATSDNRVGNEQYF
TRBD1	TRBJ2-7	TRBV5-5	once	TGTGCCAGCAGCTTACTGGGGACAGGACAGACACTCTACGAGCAGTACTTC	CASSLLGTGQTLYEQYF
-	TRBJ1-5	TRBV9	-	TGTGCCAGCAGCGAGGCAGATTATCAGCCCCAGCATTTT	CASSEADYQPQHF
TRBD1	TRBJ2-7	TRBV15	-	TGTGCCACCAGCAGAGAGGGGACAGGGGCTATGGGTGAGCAGTACTTC	CATSREGTGAMGEQYF
-	TRBJ2-7	TRBV10-3	-	TGTGCCATCCGTCATGTCGGGGTCGAGCAGTACTTC	CAIRHVGVEQYF
-	TRBJ2-7	TRBV18	few	TGTGCCAGCTCACCCGGAGGTCGCTACGAGCAGTACTTC	CASSPGGRYEQYF
TRBD1	TRBJ1-1	TRBV5-1	-	TGCGCCAGCAGTGGACAGGGTGGGAACACTGAAGCTTTCTTT	CASSGQGGNTEAFF
-	TRBJ1-5	TRBV4-1	-	TGCGCCAGCAGCCAAGATAGGGGCAATCAGCCCCAGCATTTT	CASSQDRGNQPQHF
-	TRBJ1-1	TRBV5-1	-	TGCGCCAGCAGCTTTACGGTGAACACTGAAGCTTTCTTT	CASSFTVNTEAFF
-	TRBJ1-1	TRBV7-9	-	TGTGCCAGCAGCTTCGGCGGGGACACTGAAGCTTTCTTT	CASSFGGDTEAFF
-	TRBJ1-5	TRBV2	few	TGTGCCAGCAGTGTTACCGGGACAATGAATCAGCCCCAGCATTTT	CASSVTGTMNQPQHF
TRBD1	TRBJ1-1	TRBV28	-	TGTGCCAGCAGTACCCAGACAGGGCTGAACACTGAAGCTTTCTTT	CASSTQTGLNTEAFF
TRBD1	TRBJ1-2	TRBV30	-	TGTGCCTGGAGTCGGCAGGGGGTGAGTCGCTACACCTTC	CAWSRQGVSRYTF
-	TRBJ2-7	TRBV7-2	once	TGTGCCAGCAGCCAATGGAGGGGTCCTGGCTACGAGCAGTACTTC	CASSQWRGPGYEQYF
TRBD1	TRBJ1-2	TRBV5-1	-	TGCGCCAGCAGCAGAACAGGGGGCGATTACTATGGCTACACCTTC	CASSRTGGDYYGYTF
TRBD1	TRBJ1-5	TRBV6-2/TRBV6-3	few	TGTGCCAGCAGCCCTCTCCGGGACAGGGAGCGACAGCCCCAGCATTTT	CASSPLRDRERQPQHF
-	TRBJ1-1	TRBV27	-	TGTGCCAGCAGTTTTTATGTGAACACTGAAGCTTTCTTT	CASSFYVNTEAFF
TRBD2	TRBJ2-5	TRBV6-1	few	TGTGCCAGCAGTGAAGGCTTGACTAGCGGGGGGTACCAAGAGACCCAGTACTTC	CASSEGLTSGGYQETQYF
-	TRBJ2-3	TRBV27	-	TGTGCCAGCAGTTTAATTTCCTTCGGGGCCACAGATACGCAGTATTTT	CASSLISFGATDTQYF
-	TRBJ2-3	TRBV29-1	few	TGCAGCGTTGGGAGTAGCTCTAGCACAGATACGCAGTATTTT	CSVGSSSSTDTQYF
-	TRBJ1-3	TRBV28	-	TGTGCCAGCAGTTCGCTCTCAAACACCATATATTTT	CASSSLSNTIYF
-	TRBJ2-5	TRBV11-3	-	TGTGCCAGCAGTCGGGGACCCACCCAAGGGGAGACCCAGTACTTC	CASSRGPTQGETQYF
-	TRBJ2-7	TRBV5-1	-	TGCGCCAGCAGCTTGGTTCCCGAAACCGAGCAGTACTTC	CASSLVPETEQYF
-	TRBJ2-5	TRBV7-9	once	TGTGCCAGCAGCAGGGACGGACCGGCGGAGACCCAGTACTTC	CASSRDGPAETQYF
TRBD2	TRBJ2-5	TRBV9	-	TGTGCCAGCAGCGTAGGAGACCTCTGGACTAGCGTTGCCGAGACCCAGTACTTC	CASSVGDLWTSVAETQYF
TRBD1	TRBJ1-5	TRBV7-3	-	TGTGCCAGCACTTTCGGACAGGATGGTCAGCCCCAGCATTTT	CASTFGQDGQPQHF
TRBD2	TRBJ2-5	TRBV2	many	TGTGCCAGCAGTGAAAGTTCCGGGAGGGAGACCCAGTACTTC	CASSESSGRETQYF
TRBD1	TRBJ1-5	TRBV2	-	TGTGCCAGCAGGACAGGGGAGGCAAGGCAGCCCCAGCATTTT	CASRTGEARQPQHF
-	TRBJ2-1	TRBV3-1/TRBV3-2	-	TGTGCCAGCAGCCAAGGAGGGGTCCCCTACAATGAGCAGTTCTTC	CASSQGGVPYNEQFF
-	TRBJ1-1	TRBV1	once	TGCACCAGCAGCCAAGTTTCGGATCCGGGAGCGAGGGAAACTGAAGCTTTCTTT	CTSSQVSDPGARETEAFF
-	TRBJ1-6	TRBV6-4	-	TGTGCCAGCAGTGAAACTGCTAATTCACCCCTCCACTTT	CASSETANSPLHF
-	TRBJ1-4	TRBV7-9	-	TGTGCCAGCAGCCCCCCTAGCGGCAGGAGTAATGAAAAACTGTTTTTT	CASSPPSGRSNEKLFF
-	TRBJ2-5	TRBV2	-	TGTGCCAGCAGTACCCAAGAGACCCAGTACTTC	CASSTQETQYF
-	TRBJ2-3	TRBV3-1/TRBV3-2	-	TGTGCCAGCAGCCAAGTTGATAGAGGAACGCAGTATTTT	CASSQVDRGTQYF
TRBD2	TRBJ2-1	TRBV15	-	TGTGCCACCAGCAGTCACATCCGGGGTAGCGGGAGGGCATCCTACAATGAGCAGTTCTTC	CATSSHIRGSGRASYNEQFF
-	TRBJ2-1	TRBV5-1	-	TGCGCCAGCAGCTTAGGACGTTGGAACGATGAGCAGTTCTTC	CASSLGRWNDEQFF
-	TRBJ2-1	TRBV2	-	TGTGCCAGCAGGGACGGGGGCTCCTACAATGAGCAGTTCTTC	CASRDGGSYNEQFF
-	TRBJ1-4	TRBV28	medium-sized	TGTGCCAGCAGTCCTCCCCCCCGGGTGAGGACTAATGAAAAACTGTTTTTT	CASSPPPRVRTNEKLFF
-	TRBJ1-1	TRBV30	-	TGTGCCTGGAGGTTGAAAACAGGCCGACGCCCTGAAGCTTTCTTT	CAWRLKTGRRPEAFF
-	TRBJ2-5	TRBV24-1	-	TGTGCCACCAGTGATTACGGGGAAGAGACCCAGTACTTC	CATSDYGEETQYF
-	TRBJ1-2	TRBV15	few	TGTGCCACCAGCAGGACACCCCTTCCTGGAAACTATGGCTACACCTTC	CATSRTPLPGNYGYTF
-	TRBJ1-1	TRBV7-2	-	TGTGCCAGCAGCCTAGAACTGAACACTGAAGCTTTCTTT	CASSLELNTEAFF
TRBD1	TRBJ1-2	TRBV6-5	-	TGTGCCAGCAGCAAGGGACAGACGTCCTATGGCTACACCTTC	CASSKGQTSYGYTF
-	TRBJ1-2	TRBV9	-	TGTGCCAGCAGCGTCGGCGGCACTCACTATGGCTACACCTTC	CASSVGGTHYGYTF
-	TRBJ2-3	TRBV5-1	-	TGCGCCAGCAGCTTGACCCTCACAGATACGCAGTATTTT	CASSLTLTDTQYF
-	TRBJ2-5	TRBV7-9	-	TGTGCCAGCAGCTTATTTGGGGGAAATTACCAAGAGACCCAGTACTTC	CASSLFGGNYQETQYF
-	TRBJ2-3	TRBV6-6	-	TGTGCCAGCAGTTTCTCGGTCGGAGATACGCAGTATTTT	CASSFSVGDTQYF
TRBD2	TRBJ2-1	TRBV10-1	-	TGCGCCAGCAGTGAATTAGTGACTAGCGGGTACAATGAGCAGTTCTTC	CASSELVTSGYNEQFF
-	TRBJ1-4	TRBV18	-	TGTGCCAGCTGTCGTCGGGGCGCACGTAATGAAAAACTGTTTTTT	CASCRRGARNEKLFF